The sequence of this TCR beta chain was determined in a study of radiation and T cells in renal cell carcinoma. This table comes from immunoSEQ multiplex PCR, and its TCRdb copy is limited to in-frame clones, with some not included. The sample carries roughly 13,000 clones, about 56% recorded once. The treatment here: treatment-naive control, cytoreductive nephrectomy. Specimen: tumor tissue, collected from a patient whose treatment was nephrectomy without radiotherapy. This receptor was taken from a man aged 50-59 years with renal cell carcinoma.

In nucleotides, the CDR3 is TGTGCCAGCAGCCGAAGTCCGGGTTTGGGGGAAAAACTGTTTTTT. It translates to CASSRSPGLGEKLFF. This chain joins TRBV5-4 and TRBJ1-4; no definite D call. V gave up 4 bases and J gave up 8 bases, with 18 bases separating them. CDR3 size: 15 residues. CDR1 is SGHNT and CDR2 is YYREEE in the germline V gene (reference sequence). The entire variable domain, with the rest obtained from reference TRBV5-4 and TRBJ1-4, is as follows: ETGVTQSPTHLIKTRGQQVTLRCSSQSGHNTVSWYQQALGQGPQFIFQYYREEENGRGNFPPRFSGLQFPNYSSELNVNALELDDSALYLCASSRSPGLGEKLFFGSGTQLSVL.